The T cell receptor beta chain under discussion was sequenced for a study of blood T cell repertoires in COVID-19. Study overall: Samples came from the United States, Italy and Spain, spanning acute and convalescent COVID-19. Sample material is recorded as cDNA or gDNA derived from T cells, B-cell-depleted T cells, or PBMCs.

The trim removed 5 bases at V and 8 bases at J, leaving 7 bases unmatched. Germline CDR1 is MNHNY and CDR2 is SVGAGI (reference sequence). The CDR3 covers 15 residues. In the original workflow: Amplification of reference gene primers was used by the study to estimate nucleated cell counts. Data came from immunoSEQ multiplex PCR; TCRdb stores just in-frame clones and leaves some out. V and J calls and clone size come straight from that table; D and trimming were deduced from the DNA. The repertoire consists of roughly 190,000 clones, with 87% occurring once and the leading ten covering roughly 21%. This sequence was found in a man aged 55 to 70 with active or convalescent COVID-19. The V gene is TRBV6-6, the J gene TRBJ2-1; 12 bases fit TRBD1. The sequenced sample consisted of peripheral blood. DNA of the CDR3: TGTGCCAGCAGTCCTCCGGGACAGGGGGCGGATGAGCAGTTCTTC. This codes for CASSPPGQGADEQFF.